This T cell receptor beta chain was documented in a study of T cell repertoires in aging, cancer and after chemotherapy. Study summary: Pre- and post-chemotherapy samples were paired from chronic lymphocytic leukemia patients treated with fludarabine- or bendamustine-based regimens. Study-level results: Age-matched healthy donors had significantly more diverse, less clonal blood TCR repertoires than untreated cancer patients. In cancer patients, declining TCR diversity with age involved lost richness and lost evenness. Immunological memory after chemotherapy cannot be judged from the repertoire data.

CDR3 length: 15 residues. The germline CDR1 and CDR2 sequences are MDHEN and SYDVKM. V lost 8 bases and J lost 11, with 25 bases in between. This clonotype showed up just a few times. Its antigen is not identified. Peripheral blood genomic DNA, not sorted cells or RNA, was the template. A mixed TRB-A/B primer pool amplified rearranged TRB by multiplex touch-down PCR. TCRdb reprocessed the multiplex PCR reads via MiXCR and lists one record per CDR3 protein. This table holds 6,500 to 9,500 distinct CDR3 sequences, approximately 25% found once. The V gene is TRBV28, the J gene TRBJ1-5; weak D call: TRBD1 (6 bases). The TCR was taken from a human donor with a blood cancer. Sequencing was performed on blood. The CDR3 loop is CASDLRDTVRRAQHF. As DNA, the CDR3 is TGTGCCAGCGACCTCAGGGACACCGTCCGTAGGGCCCAGCATTTT.